This T cell receptor (beta chain) emerged from a study of shared clonotypes between healthy human individuals. Study-wide context: Ranging from 18 to 49 in age, donors were a couple of women and a few men.

Note on this clone: Its antigen is still unknown.

The genomic DNA of each subset was split evenly across several immunoSEQ plates. Some clones are missing from TCRdb's copy, which holds only in-frame ones; the method was immunoSEQ multiplex PCR. Of 550,000 to 750,000 clones listed, 95% to 96% are singletons. Broader study findings: Several donors had 5% to 6.5% of their naive CD4 clonotypes in common.

Naive CD8 cells, CD45RO-negative and positively selected for CCR7, excluded terminally differentiated effector memory CD45RA+ cells. Donors were healthy HIV-negative adults without recent acute infections or vaccinations. Trimming cost V 8 bases and J 6 bases; bases outside gene matches: 9. The CDR3 extends over 14 amino acids. Germline loops: CDR1 SNHLY, CDR2 FYNNEI. The TCR was taken from a woman aged 25 to 39 in good health. V is TRBV2 and J is TRBJ1-4; 7 bases match TRBD1. Sequenced sample: naive CD8+ T cells sorted from blood. CDR3 bases: TGTGCCAGCGTCGCGGGGCAGGGGGATGAAAAACTGTTTTTT. Its protein product is CASVAGQGDEKLFF.